These 9 T cell receptor delta chains were sequenced from one sample in a study of gamma delta lymphoproliferative disorders and STAT genes. TCRdb repeated clone calling on the multiplex PCR reads with CATT. The sample contains about 2,300 delta-chain clones, 1.5% of which appear only once. Sequencing used genomic DNA taken from PBMCs of patients and controls. Sequencing input: blood. These receptors were obtained from a human donor in good health.

Concerning this clone: It differs at one base from a far larger clone, so likely a read error. Other nucleotide sequences from this sample produce the same CDR3. The J gene is TRDJ1, the V gene TRDV1; TRDD3 matches at 13 bases. With 1 base clipped from V and 0 bases from J, the junction kept 26 bases outside the gene matches. Looked up from germline, CDR1 is TSWWSYY and CDR2 is QGS. This CDR3 spans 25 amino acids. CDR3 amino acids: CALGEPLLTRTGGYAKKLYTDKLIF. CDR3 bases: TGTGCTCTTGGGGAACCGTTACTAACCCGTACTGGGGGATACGCGAAGAAGCTTTACACCGATAAACTCATCTTT.

This clone was seen more than once but under ten times. This DNA's translation and the protein TCRdb lists, from a much larger clone, do not match at residue 14, likely due to a read error; the protein shown is translated from the DNA. The rearrangement joins TRDV2 to TRDJ3, with 13 bases lining up with TRDD3. Germline CDR1 GEAIGNYY, CDR2 EKD. The length of the CDR3 is 22 residues. The V segment lost 3 bases and the J segment 2 bases; nucleotides outside the gene matches: 15. As DNA, the CDR3 is TGTGCCTGTGACCGGCTACTGGGGGATACGACACTAAGCCCCTGGGACACCCGACAGATGTTTTTC. It translates to CACDRLLGDTTLSPWDTRQMFF.

This clone was observed a handful of times. The gene calls are TRDV3 and TRDJ1, with 9 bases that match TRDD2. Germline V CDR1 and CDR2: TVYSNPD, GDNSRS (reference sequence). The CDR3 sequence is 15 residues long. V was clipped by 4 bases and J by 2 bases; unmatched bases: 11. The CDR3 spells CASAPSYTITDKLIF. The CDR3 bases are TGTGCCTCCGCGCCTTCCTACACTATTACCGATAAACTCATCTTT.

As regards this clone: TCRdb lists the protein of a much larger clone for this DNA, which differs at residue 4, so this is likely a read error; the protein given here is translated from the DNA itself. The CDR3: CACNTIELNTDKLIF. The CDR3 coding sequence is TGTGCCTGTAACACAATCGAGCTGAACACCGATAAACTCATCTTT. V usage is TRDV2 and J usage is TRDJ1; no clear D gene. Germline V gene lookup returns CDR1 GEAIGNYY and CDR2 EKD. This CDR3 spans 15 amino acids.

This clone turned up a few times. A single base is all that separates this from a far larger clone, so a read error is likely. This specimen includes other DNA sequences encoding the same CDR3. V usage is TRAV23/DV6 and J usage is TRDJ1, with 9 nucleotides matching TRDD3. V trimming: 0 bases; J trimming: 8 bases; junction bases outside the gene matches: 17. CDR1 and CDR2 from the germline V gene are NTAFDY and IRPDVSE (reference sequence). There are 17 residues in the CDR3. CDR3 residues: CAASMSELGESVGKLIF. CDR3 DNA sequence: TGTGCAGCAAGCATGAGCGAACTGGGGGAATCGGTGGGGAAACTCATCTTT.

As regards this clone: The protein given by TCRdb reflects a much larger clone and differs at residue 19 from this DNA's translation, likely from a read error; the protein shown is the DNA's translation. The V and J genes are TRDV3 and TRDJ1, with TRDD3 matching 10 bases. Germline assignment: CDR1 TVYSNPD and CDR2 GDNSRS (reference sequence). The CDR3 sequence is 21 residues long. CDR3 residues: CASPSGLPPVLGDQNTDKFIF. In DNA, the CDR3 is TGTGCCTCTCCTTCCGGCCTTCCACCCGTACTGGGGGATCAAAACACCGATAAATTCATCTTT.

Points on this clone: A single base is all that separates this from a far larger clone, so a read error is likely. The sample holds other DNA sequences that translate to the same CDR3. The rearrangement uses TRDV3 and TRDJ1; the match to TRDD3 covers 10 bases. Per germline, CDR1 TVYSNPD and CDR2 GDNSRS (reference sequence). The CDR3 consists of 15 residues. The DNA of the CDR3 is TGTGCCTTTAGTCAATACTGGGGGATCACCGATAAACTCATCTTC. This encodes CAFSQYWGITDKLIF.

On this clone: TCRdb's listed protein matches a much larger clone and diverges from this DNA's translation at residue 4, likely through a read error; the protein shown comes from the DNA. The chain recombines TRDV2 with TRDJ1; 7 nucleotides match TRDD3. Per the germline V gene, CDR1 is GEAIGNYY and CDR2 is EKD. The CDR3 runs 18 residues. This chain's CDR3 is CACGTVVGEPKYTDKLIF. The DNA of the CDR3 is TGTGCCTGTGGCACCGTAGTGGGGGAGCCAAAATACACCGATAAACTCATCTTT.

This clone was counted a few times. TCRdb assigns this DNA the protein of a much larger clone, which departs from its translation at residue 11; this likely reflects a read error, and the protein shown comes from translating the DNA. The J gene is TRDJ3, the V gene TRDV2, with 13 nucleotides matching TRDD3. The CDR3 extends over 22 amino acids. Losses at the gene ends were 3 bases for V and 0 bases for J; bases not matched to a gene: 13. Germline loops: CDR1 GEAIGNYY, CDR2 EKD. CDR3 bases: TGTGCCTGTGACCGGCTACTGGGGGATACGGCACTAAGCTCCTGGGACACCCGACAGATGTTTTTC. This translates into CACDRLLGDTALSSWDTRQMFF.